Listed below are T cell receptor beta chains from one sample, sequenced in a study of CD8+ T cells in alopecia areata. Produced via immunoSEQ multiplex PCR; TCRdb's table is partial and in-frame only. This table holds under 200,000 clones, roughly 60% found once. Sequencing used CD4+ T cells sorted from blood, obtained at week 24, from a patient treated with tofacitinib. The receptors were sampled from a human donor with alopecia areata. The CDR3 runs from the conserved cysteine through the conserved F or W. D genes are given only for firm matches. Clone size is shown for a subset of rows, as once, few, many or a class of expanded clone.

CSVEGAEAFF TGCAGCGTTGAGGGGGCTGAAGCTTTCTTT TRBJ1-1 - TRBV29-1 10 few
CASSLAWAEETQYF TGTGCCAGCAGCTTAGCGTGGGCGGAGGAGACCCAGTACTTC TRBJ2-5 - TRBV7-2 14 once
CSVGRGVGYEQYF TGCAGCGTTGGACGGGGGGTTGGCTACGAGCAGTACTTC TRBJ2-7 TRBD2 TRBV29-1 13 -
CASSSPLVGAGDEQFF TGTGCCAGCAGCTCCCCGCTGGTCGGGGCCGGGGATGAGCAGTTCTTC TRBJ2-1 - TRBV7-2 16 -
CASSHAAGDRKNYGYTF TGCGCCAGCAGCCATGCCGCGGGGGACAGGAAGAACTATGGCTACACCTTC TRBJ1-2 TRBD1 TRBV4-1 17 once
CASSTTAYSTDTQYF TGCGCCAGCAGCACTACAGCATATAGCACAGATACGCAGTATTTT TRBJ2-3 - TRBV5-1 15 -
CSVADRGHGYTF TGCAGCGTTGCGGACAGGGGCCATGGCTACACCTTC TRBJ1-2 TRBD1 TRBV29-1 12 few
CAISHGPLGANYGYTF TGTGCCATCAGCCATGGACCGCTAGGAGCTAACTATGGCTACACCTTC TRBJ1-2 - TRBV10-3 16 -
CASSLVGTSGGNIHNEQFF TGCGCCAGCAGCTTGGTGGGTACTAGCGGGGGGAACATCCACAATGAGCAGTTCTTC TRBJ2-1 TRBD2 TRBV5-1 19 -
CSVGGYEQFF TGCAGCGTCGGGGGCTATGAGCAGTTCTTC TRBJ2-1 - TRBV29-1 10 -
CATSTQQGAGGANVLTF TGTGCCACCAGCACCCAGCAGGGGGCGGGTGGGGCCAACGTCCTGACTTTC TRBJ2-6 TRBD1 TRBV15 17 -
CASSGRQGQETQYF TGTGCCAGCAGCGGTCGACAGGGACAAGAGACCCAGTACTTC TRBJ2-5 TRBD1 TRBV9 14 few
CASSSMTVGGAGGYTF TGTGCCAGCAGTTCTATGACCGTAGGGGGCGCCGGTGGCTACACCTTC TRBJ1-2 TRBD1 TRBV6-5 16 -
CASGLSRSGTGAYEQYF TGTGCTAGTGGTTTGTCCCGATCCGGGACAGGGGCCTACGAGCAGTACTTC TRBJ2-7 TRBD1 TRBV12-5 17 -
CAIRRTETMEGYTF TGTGCCATCAGACGGACAGAAACGATGGAGGGCTACACCTTC TRBJ1-2 - TRBV10-3 14 -
CASSLAGQGNSPLHF TGCGCCAGCAGCTTGGCGGGACAGGGGAACTCACCCCTCCACTTT TRBJ1-6 TRBD1 TRBV5-1 15 once
CASSPRPTTEAFF TGTGCCAGCAGTCCCAGACCGACCACTGAAGCTTTCTTT TRBJ1-1 - TRBV27 13 -
CASSQRDRGDGYTF TGTGCCAGCAGCCAGCGGGACAGGGGCGATGGCTACACCTTC TRBJ1-2 TRBD1 TRBV4-2 14 -
CASSLGQGNGYTF TGCGCCAGCAGCTTGGGACAGGGGAATGGCTACACCTTC TRBJ1-2 TRBD1 TRBV5-1 13 -
CATSLPGQGGNIQYF TGTGCCACCAGTCTTCCGGGACAGGGAGGGAACATTCAGTACTTC TRBJ2-4 TRBD1 TRBV15 15 few
CATSSGTGNQPQHF TGTGCCACCAGCAGCGGCACGGGAAATCAGCCCCAGCATTTT TRBJ1-5 - TRBV15 14 -
CATGFVGEKLFF TGTGCCACAGGTTTTGTCGGAGAAAAACTGTTTTTT TRBJ1-4 - TRBV27 12 -
CASSVDGRRLFF TGTGCCAGCAGCGTAGACGGACGGAGACTGTTTTTT TRBJ1-4 - TRBV9 12 once
CASSWGRATEAFF TGTGCCAGCAGTTGGGGACGGGCCACTGAAGCTTTCTTT TRBJ1-1 - TRBV25-1 13 -
CAWRSSGNSPLHF TGTGCCTGGAGAAGCTCTGGGAATTCACCCCTCCACTTT TRBJ1-6 - TRBV30 13 -
CSVEEPRGGLVSYEQYF TGCAGCGTTGAAGAACCCCGGGGGGGGCTTGTTTCCTACGAGCAGTACTTC TRBJ2-7 TRBD2 TRBV29-1 17 -
CASSFGPGQIRETQYF TGTGCCAGCAGCTTTGGCCCGGGACAGATAAGAGAGACCCAGTACTTC TRBJ2-5 TRBD1 TRBV5-6 16 -
CAWSQSSQPQHF TGTGCCTGGAGTCAGTCTTCTCAGCCCCAGCATTTT TRBJ1-5 - TRBV30 12 -
CASSPLGGSTDTQYF TGTGCCAGCTCACCCCTGGGGGGTAGCACAGATACGCAGTATTTT TRBJ2-3 - TRBV18 15 -
CASSLDRVAGNTIYF TGTGCCAGTAGTTTGGACAGGGTAGCTGGAAACACCATATATTTT TRBJ1-3 TRBD1 TRBV19 15 few
CASSQSGNQPQHF TGCGCCAGCAGTCAATCCGGTAATCAGCCCCAGCATTTT TRBJ1-5 - TRBV23-1 13 -
CASSFTGQGAGQPQHF TGTGCCAGCAGCTTTACCGGACAGGGGGCTGGTCAGCCCCAGCATTTT TRBJ1-5 TRBD1 TRBV5-8 16 once
CASSSGTGIHEQYF TGTGCCAGCAGTTCCGGGACAGGGATACACGAGCAGTACTTC TRBJ2-7 TRBD1 TRBV2 14 -
CASSLDSSYTF TGTGCCAGCAGCTTAGATTCCTCCTACACCTTC TRBJ1-2 - TRBV7-9 11 once
CASSYSGDNSPLHF TGTGCCAGCAGTTACTCAGGGGACAATTCACCCCTCCACTTT TRBJ1-6 - TRBV6-5 14 -
CSVESGGYTF TGCAGCGTTGAATCGGGCGGCTACACCTTC TRBJ1-2 - TRBV29-1 10 -
CASSLALRVSETQYF TGTGCCAGCAGCTTAGCTCTCCGGGTATCGGAGACCCAGTACTTC TRBJ2-5 - TRBV11-3 15 -
CASSSTNRDLYEQYF TGTGCCAGCAGCTCCACAAACAGGGATCTTTACGAGCAGTACTTC TRBJ2-7 - TRBV11-3 15 -
CASSLDPRSAEAFF TGTGCCAGCAGTCTGGACCCTCGTAGCGCTGAAGCTTTCTTT TRBJ1-1 - TRBV5-4 14 once
CASSSNLQGARETQYF TGTGCCAGCAGCTCTAACCTACAGGGGGCTCGGGAGACCCAGTACTTC TRBJ2-5 TRBD1 TRBV7-9 16 -
CASSESTDTQYF TGTGCCAGCAGCGAGAGCACAGATACGCAGTATTTT TRBJ2-3 - TRBV7-9 12 -
CASSSGLALHTDTQYF TGTGCCAGCAGCTCGGGACTAGCCCTACACACAGATACGCAGTATTTT TRBJ2-3 TRBD2 TRBV9 16 few
CASSYLAGHTGELFF TGTGCCAGCAGTTACCTAGCGGGGCACACCGGGGAGCTGTTTTTT TRBJ2-2 TRBD2 TRBV6-5 15 -
CASSGQSGNTIYF TGTGCCAGCAGTGGACAGTCCGGAAACACCATATATTTT TRBJ1-3 - TRBV2 13 -
CASVEGYEQYF TGTGCCAGTGTAGAAGGCTACGAGCAGTACTTC TRBJ2-7 - TRBV11-2 11 -
CSASTGSSYNEQFF TGCAGCGCCTCGACAGGGAGCTCCTACAATGAGCAGTTCTTC TRBJ2-1 TRBD1 TRBV29-1 14 -
CASSFKQGHTEAFF TGTGCCAGCAGCTTCAAACAGGGGCACACTGAAGCTTTCTTT TRBJ1-1 TRBD1 TRBV6-5 14 -
CATSRGTGETEAFF TGTGCCACCAGCAGGGGGACAGGGGAGACTGAAGCTTTCTTT TRBJ1-1 TRBD1 TRBV15 14 -
CSVGLVRETQYF TGCAGCGTTGGGTTGGTGCGGGAGACCCAGTACTTC TRBJ2-5 - TRBV29-1 12 few
CSVGVVMAGTGKIYGYTF TGCAGCGTTGGAGTCGTTATGGCCGGGACAGGGAAGATCTATGGCTACACCTTC TRBJ1-2 TRBD1 TRBV29-1 18 -
CAISDLQNSNQPQHF TGTGCCATCAGTGATCTACAGAATAGCAATCAGCCCCAGCATTTT TRBJ1-5 - TRBV10-3 15 -
CASSLEGTIGEQYF TGTGCCAGCAGCTTAGAAGGGACTATAGGCGAGCAGTACTTC TRBJ2-7 TRBD2 TRBV7-2 14 -
CASSQDQTSRQTQYF TGTGCCAGCAGCCAAGACCAGACTAGCCGGCAGACCCAGTACTTC TRBJ2-5 TRBD2 TRBV4-2 15 -